These 9 T cell receptor beta chains originate from one sample sequenced in a study of blood T cell repertoires in COVID-19. TCRdb's table, derived via immunoSEQ multiplex PCR, lists solely in-frame clones and lacks some. The sample lists tens of thousands of clones, around 86% occurring once. Sequencing was performed on peripheral blood. The receptors were sampled from a human donor in a cohort sampled during active COVID-19.

The V and J genes are TRBV5-1 and TRBJ2-5, with TRBD2 matching over 10 bases. CDR1 is SGHRS and CDR2 is YFSETQ in the germline V gene. The ends lost 0 bases at V and 5 bases at J; junction bases unmatched: 7. CDR3 size: 16 residues. CDR3 region: CASSLDASGGGETQYF. The CDR3 region has the DNA TGCGCCAGCAGCTTGGATGCTAGCGGGGGCGGGGAGACCCAGTACTTC.

This sequence joins TRBV20-1 and TRBJ2-7, with 15 nucleotides matching TRBD2. V trimming: 3 bases; J trimming: 2 bases; junction bases outside the gene matches: 11. Germline V gene data show CDR1 as DFQATT and CDR2 as SNEGSKA (reference sequence). The length of the CDR3 is 18 residues. CDR3 coding DNA: TGCAGTGCTAGTCGACCGGGACTAGCGGGGGGCGCCACCTACGAGCAGTACTTC. Amino acid sequence: CSASRPGLAGGATYEQYF.

The CDR3 region is CASSPQGLNGPQHF. CDR3 nucleotide sequence: TGTGCCAGCTCACCCCAGGGTCTTAACGGGCCCCAGCATTTT. J is TRBJ1-5 and V is TRBV18; the D gene is possibly TRBD1 (5 bases). V dropped 3 bases and J dropped 9 bases, with 15 bases sitting between them. The CDR3 totals 14 residues. In germline, CDR1 is KGHSH, CDR2 LQKENI.

The chain uses TRBV5-1 and TRBJ2-1; 10 nucleotides match TRBD2. The germline gives CDR1 SGHRS, CDR2 YFSETQ. This CDR3 contains 15 residues. The V segment lost 4 bases and the J segment 7 bases; nucleotides outside the gene matches: 8. The CDR3 DNA reads TGCGCCAGCAGCCCACTAGCGGGGCTTAGGAATGAGCAGTTCTTC. Its translation: CASSPLAGLRNEQFF.

The chain employs TRBV5-8 and TRBJ1-4, with D possibly matching TRBD1 (6 bases). Germline CDR1 is SGHTS and CDR2 is YDEGEE. Deletions cut 4 bases from V and 3 bases from J, with 16 bases between. The CDR3 spans 16 residues. The chain's CDR3 is CASSPQGTSANEKLFF. As DNA, the CDR3 is TGTGCCAGCAGCCCCCAGGGGACCTCAGCTAATGAAAAACTGTTTTTT.

This sequence joins TRBV28 and TRBJ2-7; no definite D call. Trimming took off 4 bases at V and 0 bases at J, with 10 bases between the two ends. This CDR3 contains 14 residues. CDR1 is MDHEN and CDR2 is SYDVKM in the germline V gene. The CDR3 loop reads CASSSTAFSYEQYF. The CDR3 DNA reads as TGTGCCAGCAGTTCCACTGCATTCTCCTACGAGCAGTACTTC. Filled out from reference TRBV28 and TRBJ2-7, the complete variable domain reads DVKVTQSSRYLVKRTGEKVFLECVQDMDHENMFWYRQDPGLGLRLIYFSYDVKMKEKGDIPEGYSVSREKKERFSLILESASTNQTSMYLCASSSTAFSYEQYFGPGTRLTVT.

The rearrangement joins TRBV5-5 to TRBJ2-7; possible D gene TRBD1, 6 bases. Germline assignment: CDR1 SGHKS and CDR2 YYEKEE (reference sequence). The CDR3 covers 14 residues. Trimming removed 5 bases from V and 2 bases from J, with 14 bases in between. Here the CDR3 reads CASSPIQGAYEQYF. The CDR3 region has the DNA TGTGCCAGCAGTCCCATACAGGGCGCCTACGAGCAGTACTTC.

This clone was found once. The chain recombines TRBV29-1 with TRBJ2-7; TRBD1 agrees at 10 bases. The CDR3 is 12 amino acids. CDR1 is SQVTM, CDR2 ANQGSEA, per germline. V lost 5 bases, J lost 6 bases, and 4 bases stayed unmatched. The CDR3 spells CSVQGQGSEQYF. The CDR3 coding sequence is TGCAGCGTTCAGGGACAGGGGAGCGAGCAGTACTTC.

Only a few counts were recorded for this clone. The chain recombines TRBV6-6 with TRBJ1-5; TRBD1 matches at 8 bases. The CDR3 is 14 residues long. CDR1 and CDR2 from the germline V gene are MNHNY and SVGAGI (reference sequence). J was trimmed by 6 bases and V by 8 bases; bases with no gene match: 9. CDR3 protein: CASHLQGASQPQHF. The CDR3 nucleotides are TGTGCCAGCCATCTCCAGGGGGCGTCTCAGCCCCAGCATTTT.